This entry is about one TCR beta chain. The specificity of this receptor is unknown. No much larger clonotype is one base removed from it; base qualities were not supplied. From the germline V gene (reference sequence), CDR1 is LNHDA and CDR2 is SQIVND. The CDR3 numbers 14 residues from cysteine through phenylalanine. Just the 42-base CDR3 DNA is kept, in frame starting at base 1. A distance of 12 bases separates the germline ends of V and J, which lose 5 bases and 2 bases respectively. This sample stems from a study of technical replicates of blood from a few donors (dated by TCRdb to 2017 to 2019). The library was obtained by the immunoSEQ multiplex PCR assay. TCRdb holds this immuneACCESS table with in-frame rearrangements only. Some clones are missing; in checked studies, unresolved V genes explain under half, and the rest has no known cause. This sample has about 80,000 clones in its table, and 90% to 95% of those were observed once. The top ten hold about 0.4% of the sample.

The clonotype was recovered from a human donor in good health. This receptor chain uses TRBV19 and TRBJ1-2; the D segment could be TRBD1, given 6 matching bases. The sample comprised T cells isolated from PBMCs. This receptor carries the CDR3 CASSVQGKNYGYTF. In nucleotide form, the sequence is TGTGCCAGTAGTGTTCAGGGGAAGAACTATGGCTACACCTTC.